This is a list of T cell receptor beta chains from one sample in a study of cytomegalovirus exposure and HLA in healthy donors. This table comes from immunoSEQ multiplex PCR, and its TCRdb copy is limited to in-frame clones, with some not included. The sample records 85,000 to 100,000 clones, approximately 84% being singletons. Sequenced: PBMCs. The source is a woman aged 18-30 years in good health and CMV-seropositive. Both conserved end residues are part of each CDR3. A D gene is named only where the DNA matches it firmly. The size entry is marked missing in some rows and otherwise reads once, few, many or a size class.

j_gene	v_gene	d_gene	abundance	CDR3nt	CDR3aa
TRBJ1-3	TRBV7-2	-	-	TGTGCCAGCAGCAATTACCAGGGAACTGGAAACACCATATATTTT	CASSNYQGTGNTIYF
TRBJ1-3	TRBV5-4	-	few	TGTGCCAGCAGCTTGGATGTCCGCACCATATATTTT	CASSLDVRTIYF
TRBJ2-7	TRBV7-9	-	few	TGTGCCAGCAGCTTAGACAGCAGCTACGAGCAGTACTTC	CASSLDSSYEQYF
TRBJ2-2	TRBV9	TRBD2	-	TGTGCCAGCAGCCGGACTAGCGGCGGCGGGGAGCTGTTTTTT	CASSRTSGGGELFF
TRBJ1-5	TRBV19	TRBD1	-	TGTGCCAGTAGTATGGCCGGTGCTTGGGACAGAAATCAGCCCCAGCATTTT	CASSMAGAWDRNQPQHF
TRBJ1-4	TRBV9	TRBD1	-	TGTGCCAGCAGCATCGGGACAGGGGGGGAAAAACTGTTTTTT	CASSIGTGGEKLFF
TRBJ2-5	TRBV18	TRBD1	-	TGTGCCAGCTCAGACAGGGAGTTAGAGACCCAGTACTTC	CASSDRELETQYF
TRBJ2-1	TRBV6-5	-	-	TGTGCCAGCAGTTACTCGCGGCAGGGTAATGAGCAGTTCTTC	CASSYSRQGNEQFF
TRBJ1-3	TRBV7-6	-	-	TGTGCCAGCAGCGTAGGGACACCTCGGGACACCATATATTTT	CASSVGTPRDTIYF
TRBJ1-3	TRBV28	-	-	TGTGCCAGCAGTTTTGGGCAATCTGGAAACACCATATATTTT	CASSFGQSGNTIYF
TRBJ1-2	TRBV6-5	-	-	TGTGCCAGCAGTTACTCGGGCAGGGAACGTGGCTACACCTTC	CASSYSGRERGYTF
TRBJ2-2	TRBV9	TRBD2	once	TGTGCCAGCAGCGTTGCAAGCGGGAGCGGCGGGGAGCTGTTTTTT	CASSVASGSGGELFF
TRBJ1-1	TRBV5-6	-	few	TGTGCCAGCAGCTTGGTGGGGCCCCATGAAGCTTTCTTT	CASSLVGPHEAFF
TRBJ1-4	TRBV15	-	-	TGTGCCACCAGCAGAGACCGTCAGGGTGCTGAAAAACTGTTTTTT	CATSRDRQGAEKLFF
TRBJ1-1	TRBV28	-	once	TGTGCCAGCAGATTTGACAGCCAACGTGAAGCTTTCTTT	CASRFDSQREAFF
TRBJ2-1	TRBV10-3	TRBD2	-	TGTGCCATCAGCCCCGGACTAGCGGGGGTTGAGCAGTTCTTC	CAISPGLAGVEQFF
TRBJ2-5	TRBV27	TRBD2	-	TGTGCCAGCAGTTTCGGTAGCGGGGGGGAGGAGACCCAGTACTTC	CASSFGSGGEETQYF
TRBJ1-2	TRBV7-9	TRBD1	-	TGTGCCAGCAGCCCAACGGACAGGGGGTATGGCTACACCTTC	CASSPTDRGYGYTF
TRBJ2-7	TRBV6-5	-	-	TGTGCCAGCAGTACCGGGACGGGAGCTTACGAGCAGTACTTC	CASSTGTGAYEQYF
TRBJ2-1	TRBV2	TRBD1	-	TGTGCCAGCAAGGACAGGGATGTATTCAATGAGCAGTTCTTC	CASKDRDVFNEQFF
TRBJ2-7	TRBV27	-	-	TGTGCCAGCAGTTTGGGTCAGGGATCGTACGAGCAGTACTTC	CASSLGQGSYEQYF
TRBJ2-5	TRBV5-6	TRBD1	-	TGTGCCAGCAGCAGCCCCCGGGACAGGGTATTAGTGACCCAGTACTTC	CASSSPRDRVLVTQYF
TRBJ2-5	TRBV5-1	TRBD1	-	TGCGCCAGCAGCTTGTGGACAGGACAAGAGACCCAGTACTTC	CASSLWTGQETQYF
TRBJ1-5	TRBV28	-	-	TGTGCCAGCAGTTTTTTGAGGACCGGGGGGCATCAGCCCCAGCATTTT	CASSFLRTGGHQPQHF
TRBJ2-7	TRBV19	-	-	TGTGCCAGTAGCCCGGGACACGGGCCTTACGAGCAGTACTTC	CASSPGHGPYEQYF
TRBJ2-7	TRBV25-1	TRBD1	-	TGTGCCAGCAGTGCCGCCGGGACAGCCTACGAGCAGTACTTC	CASSAAGTAYEQYF
TRBJ1-5	TRBV7-8	TRBD1	-	TGTGCCAGCAGCCCTCAGGGGGATAGCAATCAGCCCCAGCATTTT	CASSPQGDSNQPQHF
TRBJ2-7	TRBV5-1	-	once	TGCGCCAGCAGCTTCAGTGGCTCCTACGAGCAGTACTTC	CASSFSGSYEQYF
TRBJ1-5	TRBV7-8	-	-	TGTGCCAGCAGCTTAGCTCAGGTCGGAGGTCAGCCCCAGCATTTT	CASSLAQVGGQPQHF
TRBJ1-1	TRBV12-5	-	-	TGTGCTAGTGGCTCCTATCTTGAAGCTTTCTTT	CASGSYLEAFF
TRBJ2-5	TRBV4-2	TRBD1	-	TGTGCCAGCAGCCGAGATGACAGGGCAGAGACCCAGTACTTC	CASSRDDRAETQYF
TRBJ2-3	TRBV10-3	TRBD2	-	TGTGCCATCAGACCGGGACTAAACACAGATACGCAGTATTTT	CAIRPGLNTDTQYF
TRBJ2-7	TRBV13	-	-	TGTGCCAGCAGCGTCAGGGGGGACGAGCAGTACTTC	CASSVRGDEQYF
TRBJ1-5	TRBV10-2	-	-	TGCGCCACCACGACAGGTAATAGCAATCAGCCCCAGCATTTT	CATTTGNSNQPQHF
TRBJ2-7	TRBV9	TRBD2	-	TGTGCCAGCAGCGTAGCCCCACTAGCGGGGGAGCACTACGAGCAGTACTTC	CASSVAPLAGEHYEQYF
TRBJ2-5	TRBV5-4	-	-	TGTGCCAGCAGCTTGGCTCAGGGTCGTGAGACCCAGTACTTC	CASSLAQGRETQYF